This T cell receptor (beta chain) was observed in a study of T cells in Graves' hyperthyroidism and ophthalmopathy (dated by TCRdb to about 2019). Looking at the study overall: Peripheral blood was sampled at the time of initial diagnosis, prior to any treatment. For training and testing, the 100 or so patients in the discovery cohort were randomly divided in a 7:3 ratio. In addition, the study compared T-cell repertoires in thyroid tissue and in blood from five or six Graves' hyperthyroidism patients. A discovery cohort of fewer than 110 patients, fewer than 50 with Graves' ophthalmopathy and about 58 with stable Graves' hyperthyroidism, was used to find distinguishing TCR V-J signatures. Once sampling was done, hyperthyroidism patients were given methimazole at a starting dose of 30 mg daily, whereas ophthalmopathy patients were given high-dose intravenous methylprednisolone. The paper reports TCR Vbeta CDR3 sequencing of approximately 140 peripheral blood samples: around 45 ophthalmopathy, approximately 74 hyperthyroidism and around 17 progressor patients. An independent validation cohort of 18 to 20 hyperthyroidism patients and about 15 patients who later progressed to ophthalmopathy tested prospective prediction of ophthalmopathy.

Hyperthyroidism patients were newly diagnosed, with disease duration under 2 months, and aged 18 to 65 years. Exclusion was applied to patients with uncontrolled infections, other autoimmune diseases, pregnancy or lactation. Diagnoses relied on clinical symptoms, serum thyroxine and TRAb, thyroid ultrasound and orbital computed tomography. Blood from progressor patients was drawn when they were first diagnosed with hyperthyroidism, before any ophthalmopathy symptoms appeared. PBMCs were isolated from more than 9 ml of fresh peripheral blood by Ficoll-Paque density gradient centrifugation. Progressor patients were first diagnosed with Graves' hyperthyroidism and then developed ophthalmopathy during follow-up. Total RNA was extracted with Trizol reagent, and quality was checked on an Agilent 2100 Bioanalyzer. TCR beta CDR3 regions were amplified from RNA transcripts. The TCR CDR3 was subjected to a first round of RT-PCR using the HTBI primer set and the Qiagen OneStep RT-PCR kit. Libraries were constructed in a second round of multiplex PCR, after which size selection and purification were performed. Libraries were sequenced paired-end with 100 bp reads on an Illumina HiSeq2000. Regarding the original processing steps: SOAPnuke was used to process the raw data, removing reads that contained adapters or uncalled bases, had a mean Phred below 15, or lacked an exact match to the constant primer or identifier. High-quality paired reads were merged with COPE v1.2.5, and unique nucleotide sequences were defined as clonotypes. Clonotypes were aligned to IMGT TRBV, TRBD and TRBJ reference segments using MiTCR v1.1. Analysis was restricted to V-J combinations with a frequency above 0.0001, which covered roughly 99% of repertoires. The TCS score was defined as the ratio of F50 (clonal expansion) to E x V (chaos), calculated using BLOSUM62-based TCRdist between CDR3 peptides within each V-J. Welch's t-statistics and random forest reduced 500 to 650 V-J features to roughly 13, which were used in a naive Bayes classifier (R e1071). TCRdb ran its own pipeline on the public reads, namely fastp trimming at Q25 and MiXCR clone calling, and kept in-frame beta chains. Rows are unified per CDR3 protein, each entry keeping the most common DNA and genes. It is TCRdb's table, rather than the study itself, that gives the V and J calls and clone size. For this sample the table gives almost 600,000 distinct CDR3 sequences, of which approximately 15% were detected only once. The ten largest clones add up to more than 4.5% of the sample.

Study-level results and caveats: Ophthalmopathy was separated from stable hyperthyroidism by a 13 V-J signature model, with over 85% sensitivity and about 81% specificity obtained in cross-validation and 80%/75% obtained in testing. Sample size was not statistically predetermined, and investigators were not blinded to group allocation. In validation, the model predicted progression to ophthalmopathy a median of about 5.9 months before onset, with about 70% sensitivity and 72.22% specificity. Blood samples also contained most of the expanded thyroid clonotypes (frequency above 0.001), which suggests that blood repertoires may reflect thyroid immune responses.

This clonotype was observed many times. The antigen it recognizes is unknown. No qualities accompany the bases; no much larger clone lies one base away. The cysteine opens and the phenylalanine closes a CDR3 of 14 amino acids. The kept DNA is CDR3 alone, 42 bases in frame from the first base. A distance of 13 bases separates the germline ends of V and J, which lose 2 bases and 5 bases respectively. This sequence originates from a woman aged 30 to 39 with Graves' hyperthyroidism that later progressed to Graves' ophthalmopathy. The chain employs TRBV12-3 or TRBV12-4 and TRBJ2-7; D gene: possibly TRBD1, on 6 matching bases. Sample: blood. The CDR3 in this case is CASSLSRGMDEQYF. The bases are TGTGCCAGCAGTTTATCGAGGGGGATGGACGAGCAGTACTTC.